The T cell receptor beta chain described here comes from a study of PD-1 blockade in mismatch repair-deficient tumors. Looking at the study overall: Patients had 12 mismatch repair-deficient cancer types, all previously treated and progressing.

The protocol was immunoSEQ multiplex PCR, while the TCRdb copy is restricted to in-frame clones and leaves out a portion. Counted here are 100,000 or so clones, 82% occurring once; the ten biggest clones make up around 5.8%. Worth noting for this clone: Antigen unknown.

General study points: After pembrolizumab, tumor-resident clones rose rapidly, then generally contracted before radiologic responses.

Trimming removed 2 bases from V and 0 bases from J, with 9 bases in between. This CDR3 has 15 residues. CDR1 is SGHRS and CDR2 is YFSETQ in the germline V gene. The source of this sequence is an adult with mismatch repair-deficient cancer. This chain connects TRBV5-1 to TRBJ2-1, with D perhaps matching TRBD1 (6 bases). This specimen consisted of peripheral blood, obtained approximately 35 weeks after starting pembrolizumab. In DNA form, the CDR3 reads TGCGCCAGCAGCTTTACAGGGAGCTCCTACAATGAGCAGTTCTTC. It codes for CASSFTGSSYNEQFF.